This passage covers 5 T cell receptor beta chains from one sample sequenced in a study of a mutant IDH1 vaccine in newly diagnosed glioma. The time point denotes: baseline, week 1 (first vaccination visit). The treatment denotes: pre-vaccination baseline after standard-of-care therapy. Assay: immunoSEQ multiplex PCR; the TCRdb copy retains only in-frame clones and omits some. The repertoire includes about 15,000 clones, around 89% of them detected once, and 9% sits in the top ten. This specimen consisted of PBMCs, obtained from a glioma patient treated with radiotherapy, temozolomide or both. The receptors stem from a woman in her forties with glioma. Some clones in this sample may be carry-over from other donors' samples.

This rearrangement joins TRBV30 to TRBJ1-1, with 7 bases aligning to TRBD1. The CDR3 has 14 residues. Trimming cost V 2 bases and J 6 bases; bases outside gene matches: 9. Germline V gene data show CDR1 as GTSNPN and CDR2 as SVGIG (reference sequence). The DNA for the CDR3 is TGTGCCTGGAGTTTAGGGGGCGCTATGCCTGAAGCTTTCTTT. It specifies CAWSLGGAMPEAFF.

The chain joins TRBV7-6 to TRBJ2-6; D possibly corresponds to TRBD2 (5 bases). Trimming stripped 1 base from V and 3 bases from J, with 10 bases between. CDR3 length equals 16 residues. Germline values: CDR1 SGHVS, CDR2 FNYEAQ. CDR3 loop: CASSLGRRSGANVLTF. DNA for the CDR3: TGTGCCAGCAGCTTAGGGAGGAGAAGTGGGGCCAACGTCCTGACTTTC.

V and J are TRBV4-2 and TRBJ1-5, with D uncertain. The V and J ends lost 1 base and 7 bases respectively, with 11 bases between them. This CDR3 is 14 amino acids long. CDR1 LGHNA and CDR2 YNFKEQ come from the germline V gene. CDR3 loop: CASSQGPDGQPQHF. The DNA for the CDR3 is TGTGCCAGCAGCCAAGGGCCAGACGGGCAGCCCCAGCATTTT.

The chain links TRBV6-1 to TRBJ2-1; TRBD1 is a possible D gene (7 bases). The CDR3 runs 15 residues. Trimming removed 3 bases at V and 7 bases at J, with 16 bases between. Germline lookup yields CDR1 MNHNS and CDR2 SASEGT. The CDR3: CASSDLAAGGNEQFF. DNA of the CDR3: TGTGCCAGCAGTGATTTGGCGGCAGGGGGGAATGAGCAGTTCTTC.

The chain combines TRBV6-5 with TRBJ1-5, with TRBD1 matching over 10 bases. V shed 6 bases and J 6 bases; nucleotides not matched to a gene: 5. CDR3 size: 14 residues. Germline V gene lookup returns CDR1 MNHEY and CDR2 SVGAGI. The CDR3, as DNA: TGTGCCAGCAGCCAGACAGGGGGCGGTCAGCCCCAGCATTTT. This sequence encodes CASSQTGGGQPQHF.